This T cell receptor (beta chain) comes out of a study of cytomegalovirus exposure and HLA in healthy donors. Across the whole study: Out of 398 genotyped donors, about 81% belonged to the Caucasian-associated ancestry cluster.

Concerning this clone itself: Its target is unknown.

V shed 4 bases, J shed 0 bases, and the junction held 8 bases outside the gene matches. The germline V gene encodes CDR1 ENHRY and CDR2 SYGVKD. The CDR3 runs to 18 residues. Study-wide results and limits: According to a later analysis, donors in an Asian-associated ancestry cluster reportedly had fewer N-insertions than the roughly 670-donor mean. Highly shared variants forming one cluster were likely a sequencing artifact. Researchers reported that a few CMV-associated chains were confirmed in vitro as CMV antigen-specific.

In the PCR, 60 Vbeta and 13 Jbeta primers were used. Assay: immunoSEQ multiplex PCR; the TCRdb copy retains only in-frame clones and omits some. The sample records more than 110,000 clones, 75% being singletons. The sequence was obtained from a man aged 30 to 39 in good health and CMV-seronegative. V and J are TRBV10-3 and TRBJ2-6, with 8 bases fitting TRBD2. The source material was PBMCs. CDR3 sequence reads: CAISGGVAGLSGANVLTF. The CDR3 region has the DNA TGTGCCATCAGTGGTGGGGTAGCGGGGCTCTCTGGGGCCAACGTCCTGACTTTC.